This note documents a single T cell receptor beta chain sequence. Its target is not known. It was with 60 Vbeta and 13 Jbeta primers that the PCR ran. The protocol was immunoSEQ multiplex PCR, while the TCRdb copy is restricted to in-frame clones and leaves out a portion. The repertoire includes approximately 190,000 clones, approximately 80% of them detected once, and 1.7% sits in the top ten. This specimen comes from a study of cytomegalovirus exposure and HLA in healthy donors. Trimming cost V 5 bases and J 6 bases; bases outside gene matches: 4. The germline V gene encodes CDR1 MDHEN and CDR2 SYDVKM. The CDR3 is 12 amino acids. Study-level findings and limits: Common viral pathogens seemed, in a later analysis, to connect with several of the most significant clusters. Across donors, most TCRs were seen rarely, yet some public ones were widespread.

The clonotype was recovered from a woman under 30 in good health and CMV-seronegative. J is TRBJ2-7 and V is TRBV28; TRBD1 aligns across 7 bases. What was sequenced was PBMCs. DNA of the CDR3: TGTGCCAGCAGTCCTCAGGGGGTCGAGCAGTACTTC. As protein: CASSPQGVEQYF.